This T cell receptor beta chain is from a study of radiotherapy plus CTLA-4 blockade in lung cancer. Study context: Objective responses were observed in 18% of patients, and disease control was achieved by roughly 30%.

Assay used: immunoSEQ multiplex PCR; TCRdb lists only in-frame clones, some missing. This table has 65,000 to 70,000 clones, 79% appearing once. Notes on this clone: The antigen remains undetermined.

Study conclusions and caveats: There was expansion of tumor-derived TCR clones in blood after radiotherapy plus ipilimumab. How blood T cell clones changed early, along with interferon-beta, reportedly forecast response best.

CDR1 is WNHNN and CDR2 is SYGVQD in the germline V gene (reference sequence). This CDR3 is 14 amino acids long. V was pared by 2 bases and J by 0 bases, with 7 bases between. This chain links TRBV10-1 with TRBJ1-1; D unclear. The sequence was obtained from a human donor with non-small cell lung cancer who had a complete response to radiotherapy plus ipilimumab. This specimen was peripheral blood, taken from a patient treated with radiotherapy plus ipilimumab. The CDR3 protein is CASSEGGMNTEAFF. CDR3 nucleotide sequence: TGCGCCAGCAGTGAGGGAGGAATGAACACTGAAGCTTTCTTT.